This is a list of T cell receptor beta chains from one sample in a study of cytomegalovirus exposure and HLA in healthy donors. Sequencing was performed with immunoSEQ multiplex PCR; in TCRdb, only in-frame clones are kept and a portion is missing. This table has a few hundred thousand clones, around nine tenths appearing once. Sequencing was performed on PBMCs. The receptors stem from a young woman in good health and CMV-seronegative. The CDR3 runs from the conserved cysteine through the conserved F or W. The D gene is left open where the match is weak. A clone size is listed for some rows: how often the clone was seen (once, few, many), or a class if it is expanded.

length: 10; D: NA; J: TRBJ1-1; size: NA; V: TRBV30; DNA: TGTGCCTGGACTCAGGTTGAAGCTTTCTTT; CDR3: CAWTQVEAFF
length: 15; D: NA; J: TRBJ1-1; size: once; V: TRBV5-4; DNA: TGTGCCAGCAGCATTGATAGGGGGGGAAACACTGAAGCTTTCTTT; CDR3: CASSIDRGGNTEAFF
length: 14; D: TRBD2; J: TRBJ2-1; size: once; V: TRBV6-1; DNA: TGTGCCAGCAACCCTAGCGGGGAAGGGAATGAGCAGTTCTTC; CDR3: CASNPSGEGNEQFF
length: 15; D: TRBD1; J: TRBJ2-1; size: NA; V: TRBV10-3; DNA: TGTGCCATCAGCGAATCCGGGACAGGGTTCAATGAGCAGTTCTTC; CDR3: CAISESGTGFNEQFF
length: 16; D: NA; J: TRBJ2-1; size: NA; V: TRBV5-1; DNA: TGCGCCAGCAGCTTGGGCCAACTAGCACCCTACAATGAGCAGTTCTTC; CDR3: CASSLGQLAPYNEQFF
length: 16; D: NA; J: TRBJ1-2; size: NA; V: TRBV19; DNA: TGTGCCAGTAGTGCCGAGGGGCGACAGGTTTTCGATGGCTACACCTTC; CDR3: CASSAEGRQVFDGYTF
length: 16; D: TRBD2; J: TRBJ2-2; size: once; V: TRBV10-3; DNA: TGTGCCATCCTGGGGACTAGCGGGGCGAACACCGGGGAGCTGTTTTTT; CDR3: CAILGTSGANTGELFF
length: 22; D: TRBD2; J: TRBJ2-1; size: NA; V: TRBV18; DNA: TGTGCCAGCTCACCACCGGCCGGGCAGGGGGTACTCGGACTAGCGGGGGCCAATGAGCAGTTCTTC; CDR3: CASSPPAGQGVLGLAGANEQFF
length: 17; D: NA; J: TRBJ2-2; size: few; V: TRBV28; DNA: TGTGCCAGCAGTTTATCTTCAGGGCCCTTGAACACCGGGGAGCTGTTTTTT; CDR3: CASSLSSGPLNTGELFF
length: 14; D: NA; J: TRBJ1-1; size: NA; V: TRBV28; DNA: TGTGCCACAGACAGGAACCTTATGAACACTGAAGCTTTCTTT; CDR3: CATDRNLMNTEAFF
length: 15; D: TRBD2; J: TRBJ2-2; size: NA; V: TRBV5-5; DNA: TGTGCCAGCAGCTTGAGGGCTAGCGGGCCCGGGGAGCTGTTTTTT; CDR3: CASSLRASGPGELFF
length: 13; D: NA; J: TRBJ2-1; size: NA; V: TRBV6-5; DNA: TGTGCCAGCGGTCAGGGCCCCTACAATGAGCAGTTCTTC; CDR3: CASGQGPYNEQFF
length: 17; D: TRBD2; J: TRBJ2-7; size: once; V: TRBV7-9; DNA: TGTGCCAGCAGCTTACGCCTCGGACTAGCGGACTCCTACGAGCAGTACTTC; CDR3: CASSLRLGLADSYEQYF
length: 14; D: NA; J: TRBJ2-4; size: NA; V: TRBV28; DNA: TGTGCCAGCAGTCCCGGACTAGCCAAAAACATTCAGTACTTC; CDR3: CASSPGLAKNIQYF
length: 13; D: NA; J: TRBJ1-2; size: once; V: TRBV5-8; DNA: TGTGCCAGCAGCTACGGCGGATTCTATGGCTACACCTTC; CDR3: CASSYGGFYGYTF
length: 14; D: TRBD2; J: TRBJ2-7; size: NA; V: TRBV27; DNA: TGTGCCAGCAGTTTTGTAGCGGGAGGACGCGAGCAGTACTTC; CDR3: CASSFVAGGREQYF
length: 15; D: TRBD2; J: TRBJ2-7; size: NA; V: TRBV4-1; DNA: TGCGCCAGCAGCCCTGGAGCGGGAGGAATTTACGAGCAGTACTTC; CDR3: CASSPGAGGIYEQYF
length: 15; D: TRBD1; J: TRBJ2-1; size: NA; V: TRBV7-9; DNA: TGTGCCAGCAGCTTACCAACAGGGGCGTACAATGAGCAGTTCTTC; CDR3: CASSLPTGAYNEQFF
length: 14; D: NA; J: TRBJ2-3; size: NA; V: TRBV6-5; DNA: TGTGCCAGCAGTTACTCAGCCGGTTCGCTGACGCAGTATTTT; CDR3: CASSYSAGSLTQYF
length: 14; D: NA; J: TRBJ2-6; size: NA; V: TRBV6-5; DNA: TGTGCCAGCAGTATCCTCTCTGGGGCCAACGTCCTGACTTTC; CDR3: CASSILSGANVLTF
length: 17; D: NA; J: TRBJ1-5; size: NA; V: TRBV27; DNA: TGTGCCAGCAGTTTAGATGGGACTCCGTTCGGGAATCAGCCCCAGCATTTT; CDR3: CASSLDGTPFGNQPQHF
length: 14; D: TRBD2; J: TRBJ2-7; size: NA; V: TRBV5-4; DNA: TGTGCCACCACTTTAGCGGGAGGGCCGCGCGAGCAGTACTTC; CDR3: CATTLAGGPREQYF
length: 20; D: TRBD2; J: TRBJ2-1; size: NA; V: TRBV4-1; DNA: TGCGCCAGCAGCCAAGAAGGGACTAGCGGGAGGGTGGCGGGTAACAATGAGCAGTTCTTC; CDR3: CASSQEGTSGRVAGNNEQFF
length: 15; D: NA; J: TRBJ2-6; size: NA; V: TRBV4-1; DNA: TGCGCCAGCAGCCAAGGGGCGGGTGGGGCCAACGTCCTGACTTTC; CDR3: CASSQGAGGANVLTF
length: 14; D: NA; J: TRBJ2-2; size: NA; V: TRBV19; DNA: TGTGCCAGTAGCACCTCAATACAAGCCGGGGAGCTGTTTTTT; CDR3: CASSTSIQAGELFF
length: 15; D: TRBD2; J: TRBJ2-1; size: NA; V: TRBV13; DNA: TGTGCCAGCAGCTTAGCCCCAAGCGGGGAGGATGAGCAGTTCTTC; CDR3: CASSLAPSGEDEQFF
length: 17; D: TRBD2; J: TRBJ2-3; size: NA; V: TRBV4-2; DNA: TGTGCCAGCAGCCAAGATAAGGCGGGAGTTCCTGGGGATACGCAGTATTTT; CDR3: CASSQDKAGVPGDTQYF
length: 15; D: NA; J: TRBJ1-2; size: once; V: TRBV29-1; DNA: TGCAGCGTTGCACAGGAGGCAGGGAGGGCTTCGAGGGGCCTCTTC; CDR3: CSVAQEAGRASRGLF
length: 15; D: NA; J: TRBJ1-2; size: NA; V: TRBV14; DNA: TGTGCCAGCAGCCAAGATCAGGGAGGGGTGAAGGGCTACACCTTC; CDR3: CASSQDQGGVKGYTF
length: 13; D: NA; J: TRBJ1-2; size: few; V: TRBV6-5; DNA: TGTGCCAGCAGTTACTCCAGGGGCGGTGGCTACACCTTC; CDR3: CASSYSRGGGYTF
length: 15; D: NA; J: TRBJ2-3; size: NA; V: TRBV27; DNA: TGTGCCAGCAGTTTATTCTCGGGGATCACAGATACGCAGTATTTT; CDR3: CASSLFSGITDTQYF
length: 11; D: NA; J: TRBJ2-7; size: NA; V: TRBV5-6; DNA: TGTGCCAGCAGCTTCAGGACAGAGCAGTACTTC; CDR3: CASSFRTEQYF
length: 13; D: TRBD2; J: TRBJ2-7; size: NA; V: TRBV27; DNA: TGTGCCAGCAGTTTTAGCGGGGCCTACGAGCAGTACTTC; CDR3: CASSFSGAYEQYF
length: 15; D: NA; J: TRBJ1-2; size: NA; V: TRBV10-3; DNA: TGTGCCATCAGACTATACGACGGCTTGGGGGCTGGCTACACCTTC; CDR3: CAIRLYDGLGAGYTF
length: 16; D: TRBD2; J: TRBJ2-7; size: NA; V: TRBV5-4; DNA: TGTGCCAGCAGCCTGGATGGGGGGAGGGCCGTCTACGAGCAGTACTTC; CDR3: CASSLDGGRAVYEQYF
length: 13; D: NA; J: TRBJ2-5; size: NA; V: TRBV12-5; DNA: TGTGCTAGTGGTTTGGTACGGAGGGAGACCCAGTACTTC; CDR3: CASGLVRRETQYF
length: 12; D: NA; J: TRBJ2-7; size: NA; V: TRBV6-1; DNA: TGTGCCAGCAGTGAACGGGCGGGGTGGTACCTCTTC; CDR3: CASSERAGWYLF
length: 14; D: TRBD2; J: TRBJ2-2; size: NA; V: TRBV5-1; DNA: TGCGCCAGCAGCCCGGGACTATCCGTCGGGGAGCTGTTTTTT; CDR3: CASSPGLSVGELFF
length: 13; D: NA; J: TRBJ2-1; size: NA; V: TRBV12-5; DNA: TGTGCTAGTGGAACTGACAGAGACAATGAGCAGTTCTTC; CDR3: CASGTDRDNEQFF
length: 17; D: TRBD2; J: TRBJ2-7; size: NA; V: TRBV11-2; DNA: TGTGCCAGCAGCCCAAGTCCGGCTAGCGGGAGTTTCTACGAGCAGTACTTC; CDR3: CASSPSPASGSFYEQYF
length: 14; D: TRBD1; J: TRBJ1-1; size: once; V: TRBV10-1; DNA: TGCGCCAGCAGGGATGGACAGGGGAACACTGAAGCTTTCTTT; CDR3: CASRDGQGNTEAFF
length: 17; D: TRBD1; J: TRBJ2-1; size: once; V: TRBV4-1; DNA: TGCGCCAGCAGCCCCCTGTATAAAGGACAGGGGAGCGATGAGCAGTTCTTC; CDR3: CASSPLYKGQGSDEQFF
length: 16; D: TRBD2; J: TRBJ2-3; size: NA; V: TRBV19; DNA: TGTGCCAGTAGAGCCCTCGGGACTAGCGGCACAGATACGCAGTATTTT; CDR3: CASRALGTSGTDTQYF
length: 12; D: NA; J: TRBJ1-1; size: NA; V: TRBV27; DNA: TGTGCCAGCAGTTTATCGGGGGGTGAAGCTTTCTTT; CDR3: CASSLSGGEAFF
length: 14; D: NA; J: TRBJ1-6; size: NA; V: TRBV27; DNA: TGTGCCAGCAGTTTATCAGGGGGAAATTCACCCCTCCACTTT; CDR3: CASSLSGGNSPLHF
length: 13; D: NA; J: TRBJ2-7; size: NA; V: TRBV13; DNA: TGTGCCAGCAGCTTAACAGGATCCTACGAGCAGTACTTC; CDR3: CASSLTGSYEQYF
length: 12; D: NA; J: TRBJ2-7; size: NA; V: TRBV19; DNA: TGTGCCAGTAAGGGCAGGGGATACGAGCAGTACTTC; CDR3: CASKGRGYEQYF
length: 15; D: TRBD1; J: TRBJ1-1; size: NA; V: TRBV9; DNA: TGTGCCAGCAGCTCGCGACAGGGAAGTGGGACTGAAGCTTTCTTT; CDR3: CASSSRQGSGTEAFF
length: 14; D: TRBD1; J: TRBJ1-5; size: NA; V: TRBV10-3; DNA: TGTGCCATCAGTGCCGGACAGGGATTGCAGCCCCAGCATTTT; CDR3: CAISAGQGLQPQHF
length: 12; D: NA; J: TRBJ1-2; size: NA; V: TRBV27; DNA: TGTGCCAGCTACACTCCAGGCGGGGGCTACACCTTC; CDR3: CASYTPGGGYTF
length: 17; D: TRBD2; J: TRBJ2-5; size: once; V: TRBV6-1; DNA: TGTGCCAGCAGTGCCGGGACTAGCGGGATTGGCGGAGAGACCCAGTACTTC; CDR3: CASSAGTSGIGGETQYF
length: 15; D: TRBD2; J: TRBJ2-7; size: NA; V: TRBV7-2; DNA: TGTGCCAGCAGCTCGGGGACTAGCGGGAGTTTTAAGCAGTACTTC; CDR3: CASSSGTSGSFKQYF
length: 15; D: NA; J: TRBJ2-1; size: NA; V: TRBV6-6; DNA: TGTGCCAGCAGCTATGGACAGAGCTCCTACAATGAGCAGTTCTTC; CDR3: CASSYGQSSYNEQFF
length: 15; D: TRBD2; J: TRBJ2-1; size: NA; V: TRBV10-1; DNA: TGCGCCAGCAGTGAGGGGGGACTAGCGGGAGGTGAGCAGTTCTTC; CDR3: CASSEGGLAGGEQFF
length: 17; D: NA; J: TRBJ1-4; size: NA; V: TRBV27; DNA: TGTGCCAGCAGTAAAGGGCGCCTCGGGTGGGGGCGTGAAAAACTGTTTTTT; CDR3: CASSKGRLGWGREKLFF